The next 5 T cell receptor beta chains were all read from a single sample in a study of T-cell reconstitution after alpha-beta-depleted transplantation in children. Preparation of the TCRbeta library used unique molecular identifiers. Via MiXCR, TCRdb re-called the PCR reads, giving one row per CDR3 protein. Among approximately 520,000 distinct CDR3 sequences listed, about 33% were seen once. Material: PBMCs from the stem cell graft donor, obtained from the stem cell graft. The receptors originated from a human donor who donated a stem cell graft to a child with aplastic anemia.

This chain uses TRBV6-2 or TRBV6-3 with TRBJ2-5; TRBD1 agrees at 8 bases. The V gene's germline CDR1 is MNHEY and CDR2 SVGEGT. The V segment lost 5 bases and the J segment 2 bases; nucleotides outside the gene matches: 4. The CDR3 is 14 amino acids. The CDR3 here is CASSRTGLQETQYF. The DNA for the CDR3 is TGTGCCAGCAGTAGGACAGGGTTGCAAGAGACCCAGTACTTC.

This clonotype showed up just a few times. V is TRBV7-2 and J is TRBJ1-2; D ambiguous. The CDR3 consists of 14 residues. V lost 3 bases and J lost 6, with 14 bases in between. Germline V CDR1 and CDR2: SGHTA, FQGNSA. The CDR3 region has the DNA TGTGCCAGCAGCTTGTACCGGGGAGAGGATGGCTACACCTTC. It specifies CASSLYRGEDGYTF.

The chain uses TRBV5-5 and TRBJ2-3; 11 nucleotides match TRBD2. The CDR3 extends over 17 amino acids. V gave up 2 bases and J gave up 4 bases; unmatched junction bases: 9. Germline CDR1 is SGHKS and CDR2 is YYEKEE (reference sequence). The CDR3 spells CASSFRLVAGGPDTQYF. Here the CDR3 DNA reads TGTGCCAGCAGCTTTCGTCTGGTAGCGGGAGGGCCAGATACGCAGTATTTT.

The table lists this clonotype with a few counts. The chain has TRBV12-3 or TRBV12-4 and TRBJ1-2; possible D gene TRBD1, 6 bases. The CDR3 consists of 15 residues. V was shortened by 5 bases and J by 4 bases, with 17 bases between the two germline ends. In DNA form, the CDR3 reads TGTGCCAGCAGTCCGGGTAGCGGGGGCGGCTATGGCTACACCTTC. It is translated as CASSPGSGGGYGYTF.

The rearrangement joins TRBV27 to TRBJ1-1, with D hard to call. Trimming took off 3 bases at V and 0 bases at J, with 14 bases between the two ends. Germline V gives CDR1 MNHEY, CDR2 SMNVEV (reference sequence). The CDR3 sequence is 16 residues long. CDR3: CASSLVGRPVNTEAFF. The DNA for the CDR3 is TGTGCCAGCAGTTTGGTTGGTAGGCCAGTGAACACTGAAGCTTTCTTT.